Listed below are T cell receptor beta chains from one sample, sequenced in a study of spatial heterogeneity in lung cancer. TCRdb reprocessed the 5' RACE reads via MiXCR and lists one record per CDR3 protein. The sample shows about 23,000 distinct CDR3 sequences, about 4.7% of them seen only once. The material was PBMCs, obtained at surgery. The receptors were sampled from a male donor with early-stage non-small cell lung cancer. CDR3s include the opening cysteine and the closing phenylalanine or tryptophan. D genes are given only for firm matches. A clone size is listed for some rows: how often the clone was seen (once, few, many), or a class if it is expanded.

d_gene | j_gene | abundance | v_gene | CDR3aa | CDR3nt
TRBD2 | TRBJ2-1 | many | TRBV11-2 | CASSSLAGGQNEQFF | TGTGCCAGCAGCTCCTTAGCGGGGGGCCAAAATGAGCAGTTCTTC
NA | TRBJ1-4 | NA | TRBV20-1 | CSAQSRGVNEKLFF | TGCAGTGCTCAGAGCCGAGGGGTTAATGAAAAACTGTTTTTT
TRBD1 | TRBJ2-5 | many | TRBV15 | CATSRTGTAQETQYF | TGTGCCACCAGTCGAACTGGGACAGCGCAAGAGACCCAGTACTTC
NA | TRBJ2-2 | many | TRBV12-3/TRBV12-4 | CASRGTGGGTGELFF | TGTGCCAGCAGAGGAACAGGGGGGGGTACCGGGGAGCTGTTTTTT
TRBD1 | TRBJ2-2 | many | TRBV5-1 | CASRSDRETNTGELFF | TGCGCCAGCAGGTCGGACAGGGAAACGAACACCGGGGAGCTGTTTTTT
TRBD2 | TRBJ2-3 | few | TRBV7-9 | CATVSGTSGLTDTQYF | TGTGCCACCGTATCCGGGACTAGCGGACTCACAGATACGCAGTATTTT
TRBD1 | TRBJ2-3 | many | TRBV2 | CASSPSGTGTDTQYF | TGTGCCAGCAGCCCCTCCGGGACAGGGACAGATACGCAGTATTTT
TRBD2 | TRBJ2-7 | many | TRBV6-1 | CASSEARGAEQYF | TGTGCCAGCAGTGAAGCGCGGGGGGCCGAGCAGTACTTC
NA | TRBJ2-3 | many | TRBV5-1 | CASSWRASEEDTQYF | TGCGCCAGCAGCTGGCGGGCTAGCGAGGAAGATACGCAGTATTTT
NA | TRBJ1-4 | many | TRBV15 | CATSRDSSNEKLFF | TGTGCCACCAGCAGGGACAGCTCTAATGAAAAACTGTTTTTT
NA | TRBJ2-7 | medium-sized | TRBV28 | CASKTGSYEQYF | TGTGCCAGCAAGACAGGTTCCTACGAGCAGTACTTC
NA | TRBJ1-6 | NA | TRBV27 | CASSLLGSPLHF | TGTGCCAGCAGTTTACTTGGCTCACCCCTCCACTTT
NA | TRBJ2-7 | NA | TRBV30 | CAWKGAGGEQYF | TGTGCCTGGAAAGGAGCCGGCGGCGAGCAGTACTTC
NA | TRBJ2-7 | few | TRBV15 | CATSNPGRAYEQYF | TGTGCCACCAGCAACCCCGGACGGGCCTACGAGCAGTACTTC
NA | TRBJ1-1 | medium-sized | TRBV29-1 | CSKTENTEAFF | TGCAGCAAGACAGAGAACACTGAAGCTTTCTTT
NA | TRBJ2-7 | many | TRBV6-5 | CASSSAGGQIDEQYF | TGTGCCAGCAGTTCCGCCGGGGGCCAAATCGACGAGCAGTACTTC
NA | TRBJ2-6 | many | TRBV27 | CASSLSGSLSSGANVLTF | TGTGCCAGCAGTTTATCAGGCAGCCTGAGCTCTGGGGCCAACGTCCTGACTTTC
NA | TRBJ2-3 | many | TRBV9 | CASSVGSGVHTDTQYF | TGTGCCAGCAGCGTCGGGTCCGGGGTACACACAGATACGCAGTATTTT
NA | TRBJ2-3 | many | TRBV18 | CASSPSWPTDTQYF | TGTGCCAGCTCACCATCTTGGCCCACAGATACGCAGTATTTT
NA | TRBJ2-3 | many | TRBV12-3/TRBV12-4 | CASSLNVDTQYF | TGTGCCAGCAGTCTAAATGTGGATACGCAGTATTTT
NA | TRBJ1-6 | many | TRBV2 | CASSEVANSPLHF | TGTGCCAGCAGTGAAGTGGCAAATTCACCCCTCCACTTT
TRBD1 | TRBJ1-2 | NA | TRBV25-1 | CASSADLGTGKSYTF | TGTGCCAGCAGTGCCGATTTGGGGACAGGGAAGAGCTACACCTTC
NA | TRBJ2-7 | many | TRBV19 | CATSRGEDSYEQYF | TGTGCCACCTCGAGGGGGGAAGATTCCTACGAGCAGTACTTC
NA | TRBJ2-2 | few | TRBV6-4 | CASRETNTGELFF | TGTGCCAGCAGAGAGACCAACACCGGGGAGCTGTTTTTT
NA | TRBJ2-1 | many | TRBV6-1 | CASSLRETGNEQFF | TGTGCCAGCAGCCTTCGGGAGACTGGGAATGAGCAGTTCTTC
NA | TRBJ1-2 | many | TRBV7-2 | CASSLRQTGYTF | TGTGCCAGCAGCTTACGGCAGACAGGCTACACCTTC
TRBD2 | TRBJ2-3 | medium-sized | TRBV28 | CASKNSGPHKSTDTQYF | TGTGCCAGCAAGAATAGCGGGCCCCACAAAAGCACAGATACGCAGTATTTT
NA | TRBJ1-2 | many | TRBV24-1 | CATSDFQYGYTF | TGTGCCACCAGTGATTTCCAGTATGGCTACACCTTC
TRBD1 | TRBJ2-5 | many | TRBV18 | CASSPPRTGGETQYF | TGTGCCAGCTCACCTCCTCGGACAGGGGGAGAGACCCAGTACTTC
TRBD1 | TRBJ1-1 | many | TRBV24-1 | CATRPAPGQGALYTEAFF | TGTGCCACCAGACCCGCCCCGGGACAGGGGGCTCTGTACACTGAAGCTTTCTTT
NA | TRBJ1-3 | many | TRBV12-3/TRBV12-4 | CASSFRGTSGNTIYF | TGTGCCAGCAGTTTTCGGGGAACCTCTGGAAACACCATATATTTT
NA | TRBJ1-3 | NA | TRBV5-1 | CASSLDSSGNTIYF | TGCGCCAGCAGCTTGGACAGCTCTGGAAACACCATATATTTT
TRBD2 | TRBJ2-1 | many | TRBV18 | CASSPGLVNEQFF | TGTGCCAGCTCACCCGGACTAGTTAATGAGCAGTTCTTC
NA | TRBJ2-4 | many | TRBV2 | CASSVERTSANIQYF | TGTGCCAGCAGTGTTGAGCGGACCTCCGCCAACATTCAGTACTTC
NA | TRBJ2-2 | many | TRBV4-2 | CASSQFDSGGELFF | TGTGCCAGCAGCCAGTTTGACAGCGGCGGGGAGCTGTTTTTT
TRBD1 | TRBJ2-6 | many | TRBV7-2 | CASSSGTAPSGANVLTF | TGTGCCAGCAGCTCCGGGACAGCACCCTCTGGGGCCAACGTCCTGACTTTC
NA | TRBJ1-6 | many | TRBV9 | CASTRGRSTNSPLHF | TGTGCCAGCACCCGGGGGCGATCAACCAATTCACCCCTCCACTTT
NA | TRBJ1-5 | NA | TRBV28 | CASVLFMGAGAQPQHF | TGTGCCAGCGTCCTTTTTATGGGGGCAGGTGCTCAGCCCCAGCATTTT
TRBD2 | TRBJ2-1 | many | TRBV2 | CASRVRLAGGNEQFF | TGTGCCAGCAGGGTGAGACTAGCGGGGGGGAATGAGCAGTTCTTC
NA | TRBJ2-5 | many | TRBV2 | CASSVRRGSETQYF | TGTGCCAGCAGTGTCCGCCGGGGTTCCGAGACCCAGTACTTC